The 15 T cell receptor beta chains given below trace back to one sample, sequenced in a study of blood T cell repertoires in COVID-19. Repertoires were generated with immunoSEQ multiplex PCR, while TCRdb's copy carries only in-frame clones and drops some. Here the sample spans 35,000 to 45,000 clones, about 70% being singletons. Sequencing used peripheral blood. Receptors originate from a man aged 80 or over with acute or convalescent COVID-19.

J is TRBJ2-7 and V is TRBV28; 12 bases are a match to TRBD2. Germline CDR1 MDHEN, CDR2 SYDVKM. Unmatched junction bases numbered 5, after V lost 5 bases and J lost 0 bases. The CDR3 spans 16 residues. The DNA for the CDR3 is TGTGCCAGCAGTGGGACTAGCGGGCGCACCTCCTACGAGCAGTACTTC. It yields the protein CASSGTSGRTSYEQYF.

The CDR3 region has the DNA TGCGCCAGCAGCCTTGGACTAGCGGGAGGTCTAGGCTACGAGCAGTACTTC. Residues: CASSLGLAGGLGYEQYF. V gene TRBV4-1 combines with J gene TRBJ2-7; 14 bases map to TRBD2. CDR3 length equals 17 residues. Germline CDR1 MGHRA, CDR2 YSYEKL. Unmatched junction bases numbered 8, after V lost 4 bases and J lost 3 bases.

Only one count was recorded for this clone. This chain joins TRBV18 and TRBJ2-5, with 10 bases matching TRBD1. The CDR3 length is 14 residues. Trimming removed 6 bases from V and 5 bases from J; junction bases left unmatched: 6. The germline V gene encodes CDR1 KGHSH and CDR2 LQKENI. CDR3 nucleotide sequence: TGTGCCAGCTCCCCGGGACAGGGGTCGGAGACCCAGTACTTC. It specifies CASSPGQGSETQYF.

This sequence joins TRBV13 and TRBJ2-1; 8 bases map to TRBD2. The germline CDR1 and CDR2 sequences are PRHDT and FYEKMQ (reference sequence). The CDR3 runs to 16 residues. V lost 5 bases and J lost 12; bases outside the gene matches: 18. The CDR3 nucleotides read TGTGCCAGCAGCGCTACCCAAGCGGGAGTCAGTAAAGCGCAGTTCTTC. Translated: CASSATQAGVSKAQFF.

V usage is TRBV18 and J usage is TRBJ1-1; maybe TRBD1 (6 bases). Trimming stripped 5 bases from V and 8 bases from J, with 12 bases between. There are 12 residues in the CDR3. Germline V gene sequence: CDR1 KGHSH, CDR2 LQKENI. CDR3 coding DNA: TGTGCCAGCTCATCGATCGGGACAGAAGCTTTCTTT. This encodes CASSSIGTEAFF.

The chain carries TRBV5-1 and TRBJ2-3; 7 nucleotides match TRBD1. In germline, CDR1 is SGHRS, CDR2 YFSETQ. The CDR3 runs to 15 residues. V trimming: 4 bases; J trimming: 0 bases; junction bases outside the gene matches: 5. CDR3: CASSLDRPSTDTQYF. The CDR3 bases are TGCGCCAGCAGCCTGGACAGGCCTAGCACAGATACGCAGTATTTT.

The chain employs TRBV6-4 and TRBJ1-6; D not certain. V was pared by 2 bases and J by 6 bases, with 5 bases between. CDR1 is MRHNA, CDR2 SNTAGT, per germline. This CDR3 comprises 13 residues. The CDR3 here is CASSDSPNSPLHF. For the CDR3, the DNA is TGTGCCAGCAGTGACAGCCCTAATTCACCCCTCCACTTT.

This clone was detected once. The V gene is TRBV6-6, the J gene TRBJ2-7; the match to TRBD2 covers 12 bases. Germline CDR1 is MNHNY and CDR2 is SVGAGI (reference sequence). CDR3 length: 15 residues. Unmatched junction bases numbered 6, after V lost 4 bases and J lost 5 bases. CDR3 amino acids: CASSSTTSGRDEQYF. The CDR3 DNA is TGTGCCAGCAGTTCCACGACTAGCGGGAGAGACGAGCAGTACTTC.

The CDR3 DNA reads TGTGCCAGCAGCACCGGGACCTACAATGAGCAGTTCTTC. Translation gives CASSTGTYNEQFF. This chain connects TRBV3-1 (or the pseudogene TRBV3-2) to TRBJ2-1; tentative D call: TRBD2 (5 bases). Trimming stripped 5 bases from V and 2 bases from J, with 7 bases between. The CDR3 is made up of 13 amino acids. Germline CDR1 and CDR2: LGHDT and YNNKEL (reference sequence).

The chain combines TRBV28 with TRBJ2-1; 13 bases agree with TRBD2. Trimming at V came to 2 bases and at J to 9 bases, leaving 7 bases not matched to a gene. The CDR3 has 16 residues. CDR1 is MDHEN and CDR2 is SYDVKM in the germline V gene. CDR3 sequence: CASSLRGTSGITEQFF. The CDR3 coding sequence is TGTGCCAGCAGTTTAAGGGGGACTAGCGGGATCACTGAGCAGTTCTTC.

The J gene is TRBJ2-5, the V gene TRBV5-1; 8 nucleotides match TRBD2. Germline lookup yields CDR1 SGHRS and CDR2 YFSETQ. The CDR3 is made up of 15 amino acids. V trimming: 0 bases; J trimming: 2 bases; junction bases outside the gene matches: 3. CDR3 sequence: CASSLASSGQETQYF. For the CDR3, the DNA is TGCGCCAGCAGCTTGGCGTCTAGCGGGCAAGAGACCCAGTACTTC.

The chain uses TRBV6-6 and TRBJ2-2, with D possibly TRBD2 on 5 matching bases. Germline values: CDR1 MNHNY, CDR2 SVGAGI (reference sequence). The germline V and J ends were trimmed by 6 bases and 5 bases, with 10 bases remaining between them. The CDR3 is 13 amino acids. The CDR3 DNA follows: TGTGCCAGCAGGTCACTAGAGACCGGGGAGCTGTTTTTT. Its translation is CASRSLETGELFF.

The chain uses TRBV14 and TRBJ2-7; 11 positions match TRBD1. The CDR3 extends over 16 amino acids. Germline CDR1 is SGHDN and CDR2 is FVKESK. The junction had 5 bases not matched to a gene; V was cut back by 1 base and J by 3 bases. CDR3 protein: CASSQVDRGRGYEQYF. The CDR3 bases are TGTGCCAGCAGCCAAGTGGACAGGGGGCGCGGCTACGAGCAGTACTTC.

This sequence joins TRBV28 and TRBJ2-6; D is perhaps TRBD1 (7 bases). V was cut by 3 bases and J by 1 base, with 16 bases left in between. The CDR3 has 18 residues. Germline V gene data show CDR1 as MDHEN and CDR2 as SYDVKM. CDR3 amino acids: CASSFWRGLPSGANVLTF. CDR3 DNA sequence: TGTGCCAGCAGTTTTTGGAGGGGGCTTCCTTCTGGGGCCAACGTCCTGACTTTC.

This clone was counted at least ten times. The chain recombines TRBV19 with TRBJ2-7; maybe TRBD1 (6 bases). Per germline, CDR1 LNHDA and CDR2 SQIVND (reference sequence). V was trimmed by 5 bases and J by 6 bases, leaving 23 bases between them. The CDR3 covers 16 residues. The CDR3 nucleotides read TGTGCCAGTAGTTGGGGGAACGACAGGCGTCGTGGCGAGCAGTACTTC. Amino acid sequence: CASSWGNDRRRGEQYF. Combining the CDR3 with reference TRBV19 and TRBJ2-7 gives the whole variable domain DGGITQSPKYLFRKEGQNVTLSCEQNLNHDAMYWYRQDPGQGLRLIYYSQIVNDFQKGDIAEGYSVSREKKESFPLTVTSAQKNPTAFYLCASSWGNDRRRGEQYFGPGTRLTVT.